This T cell receptor beta chain stems from a study of blood T cells in healthy people across ages. Germline CDR1 and CDR2: MGHRA and YSYEKL. The germline V and J ends were trimmed by 4 bases and 2 bases, with 13 bases remaining between them. This CDR3 has 15 residues. A second roughly 6 to 11 cycle PCR used barcoded and J-beta primers. Each CDR3 protein gets one entry after TCRdb re-called the 5' RACE reads with MiXCR. This table holds about 930,000 distinct CDR3 sequences, 29% found once. Healthy Russian Caucasian donors spanned ages about 6 to 90 years. Isolation of PBMCs gave at least 6 million cells per sample. The data also belong to a second study, concerning T cells of mothers and their children. This second study notes: Input to cDNA synthesis comprised all extracted RNA, at a ratio of 1.5 ug per 15 ul.

This receptor was taken from a middle-aged woman in good health. The sequenced sample consisted of blood. This chain joins TRBV4-1 and TRBJ2-3; weak D call: TRBD2 (6 bases). The CDR3 DNA reads TGCGCCAGCAGCCGTCCTAGCGCATACACAGATACGCAGTATTTT. Translating gives CASSRPSAYTDTQYF.